This T cell receptor beta chain was observed in a study of T cells after yellow fever vaccination. General study results and limits: The study noted that FACS-sorted repertoires could contain abundant clonotypes contaminating from the bulk population.

V was clipped by 5 bases and J by 1 base, with 14 bases between them. Germline CDR1 and CDR2: LGHDT and YNNKEL (reference sequence). This CDR3 has 15 amino acids. A 5'RACE template-switching step, the method used to make TCR cDNA, added a universal primer site and UMIs. One entry per CDR3 protein results from TCRdb running MiXCR on the 5' RACE reads. The sample has 250,000 or so distinct CDR3 sequences, 6% to 8% seen once; the top ten hold 0.8% to 1.2%. This clonotype was recorded a few times. What it recognizes is unknown. The gene calls are TRBV3-1 and TRBJ1-1; no clear D gene. The sequence derives from a man aged 30-40 years who received the YFV17D yellow fever vaccine. Sequencing used CD4+ T cells sorted from PBMCs, obtained on the day of the yellow fever booster vaccination. The CDR3 bases are TGTGCCAGCAGCGCTCCCAGTAGATCGAACACTGAAGCTTTCTTT. It codes for CASSAPSRSNTEAFF.